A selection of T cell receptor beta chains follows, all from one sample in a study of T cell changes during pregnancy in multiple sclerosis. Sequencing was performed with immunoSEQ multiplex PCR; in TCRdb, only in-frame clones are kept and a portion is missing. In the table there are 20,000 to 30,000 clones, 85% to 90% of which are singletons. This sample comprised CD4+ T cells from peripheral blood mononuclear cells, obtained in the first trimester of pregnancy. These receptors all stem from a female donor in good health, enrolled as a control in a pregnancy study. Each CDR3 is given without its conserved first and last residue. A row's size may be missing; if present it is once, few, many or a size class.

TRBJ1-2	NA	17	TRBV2	ASSLTRPGQASSSGGYT
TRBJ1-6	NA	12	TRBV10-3	AINRDRGESPLH
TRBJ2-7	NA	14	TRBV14	ASSQFPGQGAYEQY
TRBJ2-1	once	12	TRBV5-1	ASRSSGSYNEQF
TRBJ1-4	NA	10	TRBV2	ATRGVNEKLF
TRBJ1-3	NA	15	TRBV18	ASSPAVTMSAGNTIY
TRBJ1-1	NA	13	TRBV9	ASSTQTGSWTEAF
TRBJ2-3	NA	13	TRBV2	ASSRAGGEHYTQY
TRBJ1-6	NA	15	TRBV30	AWMSYNLGAYNSPLH
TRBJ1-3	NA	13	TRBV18	ASSPGQGAGNTIY
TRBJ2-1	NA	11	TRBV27	AVFRDRVSEQF
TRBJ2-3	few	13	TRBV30	AWSGTGASTDTQY
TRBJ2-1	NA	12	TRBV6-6	ASTQGAGGSEQF
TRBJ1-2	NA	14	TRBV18	ASSPNYGQDVYGYT
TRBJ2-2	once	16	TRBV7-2	ASSLAQAGVKRAGELF
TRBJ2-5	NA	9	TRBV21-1	ASSLLGTQY
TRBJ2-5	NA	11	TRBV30	AWNRGGQETQY
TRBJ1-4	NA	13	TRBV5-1	ASSSLGSSNEKLF
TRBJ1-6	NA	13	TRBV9	ASSAGTGGLSPLH
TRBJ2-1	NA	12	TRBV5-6	ASSLAPAINEQF
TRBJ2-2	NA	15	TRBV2	ARQQLAGGPNTGELF
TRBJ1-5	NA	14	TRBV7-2	ASSFGQAGSNQPQH
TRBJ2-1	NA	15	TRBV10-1	ASSTCLSGRARNEQF
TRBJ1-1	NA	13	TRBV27	ASKLRQGKNTEAF
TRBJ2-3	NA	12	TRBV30	AWSVASGGLTQY
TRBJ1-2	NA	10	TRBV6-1	ASSIDTYGYT
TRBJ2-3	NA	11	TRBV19	ASIGTGSDTQY
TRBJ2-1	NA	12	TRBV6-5	ASRLPPPNNEQF
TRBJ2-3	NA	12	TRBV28	ASSTPRQTDTQY
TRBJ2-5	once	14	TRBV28	ASSLVRTGGKTAQY
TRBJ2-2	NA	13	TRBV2	ASSAQGRTTGELF
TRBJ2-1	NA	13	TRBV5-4	ASSLGLAPSNEQF
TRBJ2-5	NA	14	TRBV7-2	ASSLGGGRVVETQY
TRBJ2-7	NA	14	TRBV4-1	ASSRSEGTPSYEQY
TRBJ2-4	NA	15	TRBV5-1	ASSLGLAGLAKNIQY
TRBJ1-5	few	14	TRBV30	AWSPLDRATSQPQH
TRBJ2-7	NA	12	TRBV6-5	ASRRQAGAYEQY
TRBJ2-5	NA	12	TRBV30	AWGLSGVGETQY
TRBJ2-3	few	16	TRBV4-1	ASSLGLAGVSYTDTQY
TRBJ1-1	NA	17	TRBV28	ASSFYHSTRTGTNTEAF
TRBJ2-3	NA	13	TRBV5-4	ASSLKTSGSDTQY
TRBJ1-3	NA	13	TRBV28	ASSFAGTLDNTIY
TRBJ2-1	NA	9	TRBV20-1	SATGVNEQF
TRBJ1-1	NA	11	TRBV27	ASSLVWTGVAF
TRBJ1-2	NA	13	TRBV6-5	ASSGQGAGGYGYT
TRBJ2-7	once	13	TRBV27	ASSAGQGGTYEQY
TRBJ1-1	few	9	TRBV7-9	ASKGMTEAF
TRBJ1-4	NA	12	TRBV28	ASHQAGAREKLF
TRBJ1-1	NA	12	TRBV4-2	ASSQGQGNTEAF
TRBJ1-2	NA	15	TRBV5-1	ASSLWKGGAPFYGYT
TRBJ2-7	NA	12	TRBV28	ASSFMREAPEQY
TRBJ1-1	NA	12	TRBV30	AWSVLDRGHEAF
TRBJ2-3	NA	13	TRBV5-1	ASSLRGEFTDTQY
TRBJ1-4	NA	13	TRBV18	ASSPIGGTDEKLF
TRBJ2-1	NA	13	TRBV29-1	SVGTSGSKWNEQF